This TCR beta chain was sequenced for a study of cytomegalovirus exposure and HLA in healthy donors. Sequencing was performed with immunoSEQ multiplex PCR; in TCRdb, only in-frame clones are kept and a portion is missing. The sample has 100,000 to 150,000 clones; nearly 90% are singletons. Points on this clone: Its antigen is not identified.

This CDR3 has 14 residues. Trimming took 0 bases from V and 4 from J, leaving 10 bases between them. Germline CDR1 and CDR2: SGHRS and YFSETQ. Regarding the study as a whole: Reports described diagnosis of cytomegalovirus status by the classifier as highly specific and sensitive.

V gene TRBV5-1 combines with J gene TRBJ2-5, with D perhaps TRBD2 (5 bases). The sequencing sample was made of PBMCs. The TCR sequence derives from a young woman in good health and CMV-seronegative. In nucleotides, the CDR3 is TGCGCCAGCAGCTTGGTTCGGGAAGCAGAGACCCAGTACTTC. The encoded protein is CASSLVREAETQYF. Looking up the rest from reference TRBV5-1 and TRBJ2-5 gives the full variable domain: KAGVTQTPRYLIKTRGQQVTLSCSPISGHRSVSWYQQTPGQGLQFLFEYFSETQRNKGNFPGRFSGRQFSNSRSEMNVSTLELGDSALYLCASSLVREAETQYFGPGTRLLVL.